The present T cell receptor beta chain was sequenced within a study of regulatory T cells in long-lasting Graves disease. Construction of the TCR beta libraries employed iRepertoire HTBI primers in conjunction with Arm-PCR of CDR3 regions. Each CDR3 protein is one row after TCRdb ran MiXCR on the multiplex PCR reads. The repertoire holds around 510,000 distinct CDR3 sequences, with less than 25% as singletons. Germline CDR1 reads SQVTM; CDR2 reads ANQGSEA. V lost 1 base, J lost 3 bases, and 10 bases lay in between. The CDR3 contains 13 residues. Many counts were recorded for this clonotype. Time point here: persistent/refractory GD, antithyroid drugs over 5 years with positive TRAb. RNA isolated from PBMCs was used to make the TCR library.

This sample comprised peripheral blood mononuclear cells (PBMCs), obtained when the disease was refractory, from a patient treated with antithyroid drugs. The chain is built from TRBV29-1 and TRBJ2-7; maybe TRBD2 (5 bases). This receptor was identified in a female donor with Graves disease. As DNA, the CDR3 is TGCAGCGTTGAAGTGGTAGGGAGCTACGAGCAGTACTTC. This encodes CSVEVVGSYEQYF.